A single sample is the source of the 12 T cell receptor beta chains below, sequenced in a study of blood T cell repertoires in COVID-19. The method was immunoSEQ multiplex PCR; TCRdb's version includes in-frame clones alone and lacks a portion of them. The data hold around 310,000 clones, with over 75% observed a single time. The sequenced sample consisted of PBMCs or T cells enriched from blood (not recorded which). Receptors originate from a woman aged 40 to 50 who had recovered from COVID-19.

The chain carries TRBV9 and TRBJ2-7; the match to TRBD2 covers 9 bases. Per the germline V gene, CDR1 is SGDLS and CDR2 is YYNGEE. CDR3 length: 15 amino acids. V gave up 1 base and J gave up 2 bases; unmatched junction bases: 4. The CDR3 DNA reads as TGTGCCAGCAGCGTATCGGCTAGCGGGACCTACGAGCAGTACTTC. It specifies CASSVSASGTYEQYF.

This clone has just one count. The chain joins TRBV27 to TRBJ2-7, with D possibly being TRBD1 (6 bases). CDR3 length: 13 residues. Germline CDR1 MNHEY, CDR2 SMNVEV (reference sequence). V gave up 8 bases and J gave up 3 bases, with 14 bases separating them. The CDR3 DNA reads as TGTGCCAGCTCGAGTCCGGGACACTACGAGCAGTACTTC. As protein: CASSSPGHYEQYF.

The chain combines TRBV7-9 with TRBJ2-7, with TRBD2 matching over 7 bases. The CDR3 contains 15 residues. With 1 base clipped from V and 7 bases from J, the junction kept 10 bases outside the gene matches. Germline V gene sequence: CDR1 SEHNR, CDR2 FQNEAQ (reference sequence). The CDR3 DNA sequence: TGTGCCAGCAGCTTAGACAGACGGGGGGTTGGTGAGCAGTACTTC. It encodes CASSLDRRGVGEQYF. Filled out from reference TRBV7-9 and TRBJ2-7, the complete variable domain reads DTGVSQNPRHKITKRGQNVTFRCDPISEHNRLYWYRQTLGQGPEFLTYFQNEAQLEKSRLLSDRFSAERPKGSFSTLEIQRTEQGDSAMYLCASSLDRRGVGEQYFGPGTRLTVT.

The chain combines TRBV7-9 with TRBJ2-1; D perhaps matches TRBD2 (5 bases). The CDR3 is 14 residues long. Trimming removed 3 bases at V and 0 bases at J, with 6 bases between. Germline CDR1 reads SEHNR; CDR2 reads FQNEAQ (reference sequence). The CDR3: CASSFTSSYNEQFF. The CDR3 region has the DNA TGTGCCAGCAGCTTTACTAGCTCCTACAATGAGCAGTTCTTC.

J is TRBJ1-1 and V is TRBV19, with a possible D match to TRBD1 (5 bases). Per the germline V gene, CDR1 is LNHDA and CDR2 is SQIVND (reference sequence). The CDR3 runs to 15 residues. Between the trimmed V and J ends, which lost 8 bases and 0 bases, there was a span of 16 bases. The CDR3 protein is CASHNPDSMNTEAFF. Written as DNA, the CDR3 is TGTGCCAGTCATAATCCAGACAGCATGAACACTGAAGCTTTCTTT.

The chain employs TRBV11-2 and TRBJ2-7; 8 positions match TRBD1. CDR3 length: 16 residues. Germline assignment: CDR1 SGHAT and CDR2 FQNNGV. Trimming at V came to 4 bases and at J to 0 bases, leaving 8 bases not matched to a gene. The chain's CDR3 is CASSSGRQGSSYEQYF. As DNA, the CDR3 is TGTGCCAGCAGCTCAGGACGACAGGGGAGCTCCTACGAGCAGTACTTC. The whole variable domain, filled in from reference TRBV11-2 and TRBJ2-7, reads EAGVAQSPRYKIIEKRQSVAFWCNPISGHATLYWYQQILGQGPKLLIQFQNNGVVDDSQLPKDRFSAERLKGVDSTLKIQPAKLEDSAVYLCASSSGRQGSSYEQYFGPGTRLTVT.

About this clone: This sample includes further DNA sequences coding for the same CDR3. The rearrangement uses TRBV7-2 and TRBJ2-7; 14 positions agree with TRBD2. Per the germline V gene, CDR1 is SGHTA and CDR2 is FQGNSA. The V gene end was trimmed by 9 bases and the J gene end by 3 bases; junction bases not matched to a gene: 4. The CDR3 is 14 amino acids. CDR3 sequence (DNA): TGTGCCAGTCGGACTAGCGGGGGGAACTACGAGCAGTACTTC. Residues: CASRTSGGNYEQYF.

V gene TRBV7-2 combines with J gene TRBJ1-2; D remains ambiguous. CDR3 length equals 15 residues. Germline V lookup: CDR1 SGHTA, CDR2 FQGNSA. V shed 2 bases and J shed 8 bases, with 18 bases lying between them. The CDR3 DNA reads TGTGCCAGCAGCTTATCCACCTCGAAGCCGTCGGGCTACACCTTC. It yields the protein CASSLSTSKPSGYTF. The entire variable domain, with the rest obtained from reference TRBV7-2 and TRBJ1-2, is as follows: GAGVSQSPSNKVTEKGKDVELRCDPISGHTALYWYRQSLGQGLEFLIYFQGNSAPDKSGLPSDRFSAERTGGSVSTLTIQRTQQEDSAVYLCASSLSTSKPSGYTFGSGTRLTVV.

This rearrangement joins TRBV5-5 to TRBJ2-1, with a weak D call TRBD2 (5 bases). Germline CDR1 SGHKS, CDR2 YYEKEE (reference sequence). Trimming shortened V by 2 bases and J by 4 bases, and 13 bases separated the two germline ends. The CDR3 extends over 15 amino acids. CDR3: CASSFRWERYNEQFF. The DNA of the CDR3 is TGTGCCAGCAGCTTTCGGTGGGAGAGGTACAATGAGCAGTTCTTC.

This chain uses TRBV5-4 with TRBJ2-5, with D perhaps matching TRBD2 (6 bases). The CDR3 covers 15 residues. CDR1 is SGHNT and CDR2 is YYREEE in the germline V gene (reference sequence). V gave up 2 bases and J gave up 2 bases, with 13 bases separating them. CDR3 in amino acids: CASSFFRREQETQYF. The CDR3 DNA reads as TGTGCCAGCAGCTTTTTTAGGCGGGAACAAGAGACCCAGTACTTC.

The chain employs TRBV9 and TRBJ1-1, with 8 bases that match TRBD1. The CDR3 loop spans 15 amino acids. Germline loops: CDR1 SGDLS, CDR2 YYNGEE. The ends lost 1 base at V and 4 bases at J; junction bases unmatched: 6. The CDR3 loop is CASSVSQGATTEAFF. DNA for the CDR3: TGTGCCAGCAGCGTATCGCAGGGGGCGACCACTGAAGCTTTCTTT.

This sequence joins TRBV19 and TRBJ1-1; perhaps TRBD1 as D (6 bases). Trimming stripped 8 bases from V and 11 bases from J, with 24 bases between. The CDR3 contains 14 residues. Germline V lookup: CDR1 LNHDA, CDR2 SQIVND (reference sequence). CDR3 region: CASGPGHQALFAFF. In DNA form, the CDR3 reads TGTGCCAGTGGCCCGGGACACCAGGCCCTTTTCGCTTTCTTT. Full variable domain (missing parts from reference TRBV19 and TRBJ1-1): DGGITQSPKYLFRKEGQNVTLSCEQNLNHDAMYWYRQDPGQGLRLIYYSQIVNDFQKGDIAEGYSVSREKKESFPLTVTSAQKNPTAFYLCASGPGHQALFAFFGQGTRLTVV.